The 23 T cell receptor beta chains listed next were all sequenced from one sample in a study of cytomegalovirus exposure and HLA in healthy donors. It was with 60 Vbeta and 13 Jbeta primers that the PCR ran. Data came from immunoSEQ multiplex PCR; TCRdb stores just in-frame clones and leaves some out. The sample lists about 200,000 clones, roughly 80% seen once, with approximately 3.8% in the top ten. The sample was PBMCs. The receptors originated from a male donor in good health and CMV-seronegative.

V is TRBV5-1 and J is TRBJ1-1; D is ambiguous. V lost 0 bases, J lost 6 bases, and 9 bases lay in between. Per germline, CDR1 SGHRS and CDR2 YFSETQ. The CDR3 loop spans 13 amino acids. The CDR3 nucleotides read TGCGCCAGCAGCTTGGGGGCAGTTTCTGAAGCTTTCTTT. It specifies CASSLGAVSEAFF.

J is TRBJ2-5 and V is TRBV5-4, with 8 bases lining up with TRBD1. Germline V CDR1 and CDR2: SGHNT, YYREEE (reference sequence). The CDR3 extends over 13 amino acids. The trim removed 4 bases at V and 5 bases at J, leaving 4 bases unmatched. The CDR3 here is CASSQGQGETQYF. The CDR3 DNA reads TGTGCCAGCAGCCAAGGACAGGGTGAGACCCAGTACTTC.

This clone appeared once. The V call is TRBV5-4, the J call TRBJ2-3; TRBD1 agrees at 8 bases. The CDR3 contains 16 residues. Germline loops: CDR1 SGHNT, CDR2 YYREEE (reference sequence). The trim removed 4 bases at V and 6 bases at J, leaving 13 bases unmatched. CDR3 loop: CASSPAGGAAADTQYF. The CDR3, as DNA: TGTGCCAGCAGCCCAGCAGGGGGCGCAGCGGCCGATACGCAGTATTTT.

This chain joins TRBV9 and TRBJ1-4; no definite D call. V was shortened by 3 bases and J by 3 bases, with 15 bases between the two germline ends. The CDR3 is made up of 16 amino acids. Germline assignment: CDR1 SGDLS and CDR2 YYNGEE. For the CDR3, the DNA is TGTGCCAGCAGCGAACGATTCGGAGGGTCTAATGAAAAACTGTTTTTT. It encodes CASSERFGGSNEKLFF.

The chain joins TRBV5-1 to TRBJ1-2; no clear D gene. The V gene's germline CDR1 is SGHRS and CDR2 YFSETQ. CDR3 length: 15 residues. V was shortened by 1 base and J by 3 bases, with 13 bases between the two germline ends. The CDR3 DNA follows: TGCGCCAGCAGCTTGACGGGAGACTCCGACTATGGCTACACCTTC. It encodes CASSLTGDSDYGYTF.

The genes are TRBV7-6 and TRBJ2-5; D is possibly TRBD1 (6 bases). The CDR3 runs 15 residues. V gave up 3 bases and J gave up 1 base, with 12 bases separating them. Germline V CDR1 and CDR2: SGHVS, FNYEAQ. The CDR3 coding sequence is TGTGCCAGCAGCTTGGGGGCAGGGATCCAAGAGACCCAGTACTTC. This codes for CASSLGAGIQETQYF.

A note on this clone: Germline and junction disagree at one end, which may indicate a read error. This chain links TRBV7-9 with TRBJ1-1; D may be TRBD1 (5 bases). This CDR3 comprises 16 residues. Germline lookup yields CDR1 SEHNR and CDR2 FQNEAQ (reference sequence). CDR3 region: CSSSHTLDRPNTEAFF. The CDR3, as DNA: TGTTCCAGCAGCCATACCCTCGACAGACCGAACACTGAAGCTTTCTTT.

The V gene is TRBV28, the J gene TRBJ1-2; the match to TRBD1 covers 12 bases. Per germline, CDR1 MDHEN and CDR2 SYDVKM. The CDR3 spans 15 residues. The ends lost 5 bases at V and 4 bases at J; junction bases unmatched: 5. CDR3 region: CASSPGTGGGYGYTF. CDR3 nucleotide sequence: TGTGCCAGCAGTCCTGGGACAGGGGGCGGCTATGGCTACACCTTC.

This chain uses TRBV6-4 with TRBJ1-3; TRBD1 is a possible D gene (5 bases). The germline V gene encodes CDR1 MRHNA and CDR2 SNTAGT. CDR3 length: 20 residues. The V end lost 0 bases, the J end lost 3 bases, and 24 bases lay between the germline ends. The DNA of the CDR3 is TGTGCCAGCAGTGACTCGGGGCGCCTGAAACAGACGCCTGTTGGAAACACCATATATTTT. Its protein is CASSDSGRLKQTPVGNTIYF.

The chain combines TRBV5-1 with TRBJ2-7, with TRBD1 identical over 8 bases. With V trimmed by 4 bases and J by 7 bases, 16 bases remained unmatched. CDR1 is SGHRS and CDR2 is YFSETQ in the germline V gene. This CDR3 is 16 amino acids long. In DNA, the CDR3 is TGCGCCAGCAGCCACCAAGGCCCCGGGACAGGCGCTGAGCAGTACTTC. It is translated as CASSHQGPGTGAEQYF. Full variable domain (outside the CDR3, taken from reference TRBV5-1 and TRBJ2-7): KAGVTQTPRYLIKTRGQQVTLSCSPISGHRSVSWYQQTPGQGLQFLFEYFSETQRNKGNFPGRFSGRQFSNSRSEMNVSTLELGDSALYLCASSHQGPGTGAEQYFGPGTRLTVT.

This clone has more than one count but fewer than ten. The chain recombines TRBV5-8 with TRBJ1-5; 9 bases fit TRBD1. Unmatched junction bases numbered 5, after V lost 4 bases and J lost 0 bases. The CDR3 length is 16 residues. Per germline, CDR1 SGHTS and CDR2 YDEGEE. The CDR3 is CASSLGTGNSNQPQHF. The CDR3 DNA is TGTGCCAGCAGCCTGGGGACAGGGAATAGCAATCAGCCCCAGCATTTT.

The chain carries TRBV28 and TRBJ2-7, with 7 positions matching TRBD1. The ends lost 7 bases at V and 0 bases at J; junction bases unmatched: 3. This CDR3 region has 13 residues. Germline V gene data show CDR1 as MDHEN and CDR2 as SYDVKM. The CDR3 region has the DNA TGTGCCAGCATAGGGGACAGCTCCTACGAGCAGTACTTC. Translation gives CASIGDSSYEQYF.

This clone was counted only a few times. The V and J genes are TRBV5-1 and TRBJ1-1; no reliable D call. Germline V lookup: CDR1 SGHRS, CDR2 YFSETQ. CDR3 length equals 14 residues. The V and J ends lost 5 bases and 5 bases respectively, with 16 bases between them. CDR3 nucleotide sequence: TGCGCCAGCAGGGACTCTTATTCGGGGACTGAAGCTTTCTTT. This codes for CASRDSYSGTEAFF.

This clone was recorded only once. The chain combines TRBV7-3 with TRBJ2-1, with no clear D. V lost 0 bases and J 4 bases, leaving 10 bases between the germline ends. The germline gives CDR1 SGHTA, CDR2 FQGTGA. The CDR3 totals 15 residues. This CDR3 is CASSLTGDGYNEQFF. Written as DNA, the CDR3 is TGTGCCAGCAGCTTAACTGGAGATGGTTACAATGAGCAGTTCTTC.

The rearrangement joins TRBV6-1 to TRBJ1-4; D perhaps matches TRBD1 (5 bases). The CDR3 has 16 amino acids. Trimming removed 4 bases from V and 0 bases from J, with 12 bases in between. From germline, CDR1 is MNHNS and CDR2 SASEGT. This CDR3 reads CASSVPGRATNEKLFF. DNA of the CDR3: TGTGCCAGCAGTGTGCCAGGGAGGGCAACTAATGAAAAACTGTTTTTT.

The V gene is TRBV2, the J gene TRBJ2-1; weak D call: TRBD2 (5 bases). Germline V gene data show CDR1 as SNHLY and CDR2 as FYNNEI. CDR3 length equals 13 residues. The ends were cut back, 8 bases at V and 2 bases at J, with 10 bases in the middle. The chain's CDR3 is CASVGGAYNEQFF. CDR3 sequence (DNA): TGTGCCAGCGTCGGAGGAGCCTACAATGAGCAGTTCTTC. Full variable domain (missing parts from reference TRBV2 and TRBJ2-1): EPEVTQTPSHQVTQMGQEVILRCVPISNHLYFYWYRQILGQKVEFLVSFYNNEISEKSEIFDDQFSVERPDGSNFTLKIRSTKLEDSAMYFCASVGGAYNEQFFGPGTRLTVL.

V gene TRBV9 combines with J gene TRBJ2-1; 7 bases line up with TRBD2. V shed 4 bases and J 1 base; nucleotides not matched to a gene: 11. CDR3 length equals 17 residues. The germline V gene encodes CDR1 SGDLS and CDR2 YYNGEE. CDR3: CASSTPKRGGSYNEQFF. In DNA form, the CDR3 reads TGTGCCAGCAGCACCCCAAAGCGGGGCGGATCCTACAATGAGCAGTTCTTC.

The rearrangement joins TRBV11-2 to TRBJ2-5; 7 bases line up with TRBD2. V gave up 4 bases and J gave up 4 bases; unmatched junction bases: 9. Germline V gene data show CDR1 as SGHAT and CDR2 as FQNNGV. CDR3 size: 15 residues. In DNA, the CDR3 is TGTGCCAGCAGCTCCCCCCCAGGGAGGGGAGAGACCCAGTACTTC. Encoded protein: CASSSPPGRGETQYF.

The chain combines TRBV19 with TRBJ2-5; the D is unclear. CDR1 and CDR2 from the germline V gene are LNHDA and SQIVND (reference sequence). The CDR3 covers 14 residues. V lost 3 bases and J lost 4, with 12 bases in between. The chain's CDR3 is CASSITGLGETQYF. The CDR3 nucleotides read TGTGCCAGTAGTATTACCGGGTTGGGAGAGACCCAGTACTTC.

This chain connects TRBV27 to TRBJ1-2; D is unresolved. Trimming pared 7 bases from V and 5 bases from J, leaving 17 bases between. The CDR3 consists of 14 residues. The germline CDR1 and CDR2 sequences are MNHEY and SMNVEV (reference sequence). CDR3 protein: CASKSGQTLYGYTF. The CDR3 DNA reads TGTGCCAGCAAAAGCGGCCAGACCTTGTATGGCTACACCTTC.

The gene calls are TRBV30 and TRBJ1-1, with a tentative D call TRBD1 (5 bases). CDR3 size: 13 residues. Germline assignment: CDR1 GTSNPN and CDR2 SVGIG (reference sequence). Trimming pared 3 bases from V and 9 bases from J, leaving 17 bases between. The CDR3 nucleotides read TGTGCCTGGAGCTACTCCCCCGGGACTAAAGCTTTCTTT. Its protein product is CAWSYSPGTKAFF.

With regard to this clone: An end of the junction does not agree with germline; a read error may underlie this. The rearrangement links TRBV7-9 to TRBJ1-2, with 7 bases that match TRBD1. Germline CDR1 and CDR2: SEHNR and FQNEAQ (reference sequence). The CDR3 is made up of 18 amino acids. CDR3 residues: CSSSSPTGPLSAIYGYTF. The DNA for the CDR3 is TGTTCCAGCAGCTCCCCGACAGGGCCCCTCTCAGCTATCTATGGCTACACCTTC.

The V call is TRBV14, the J call TRBJ2-5; 9 bases fit TRBD1. The closer fit of TRBJ2-7 to the DNA end suggests the J call may be wrong. This CDR3 comprises 13 residues. Germline assignment: CDR1 SGHDN and CDR2 FVKESK. In DNA form, the CDR3 reads TGTGCCAGCAGCCAGGGACAGGGATCCGAGCAGTACTTC. Protein: CASSQGQGSEQYF.